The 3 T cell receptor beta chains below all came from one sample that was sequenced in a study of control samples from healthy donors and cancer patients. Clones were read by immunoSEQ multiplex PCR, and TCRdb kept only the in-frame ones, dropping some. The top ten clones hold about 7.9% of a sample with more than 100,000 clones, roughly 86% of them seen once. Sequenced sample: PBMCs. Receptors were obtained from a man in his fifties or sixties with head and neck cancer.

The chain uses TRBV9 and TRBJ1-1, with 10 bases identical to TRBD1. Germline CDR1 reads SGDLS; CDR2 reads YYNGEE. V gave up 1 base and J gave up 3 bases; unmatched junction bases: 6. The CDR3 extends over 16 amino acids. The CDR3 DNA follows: TGTGCCAGCAGCGTAAAGGGGGACAGGGGCCACACTGAAGCTTTCTTT. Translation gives CASSVKGDRGHTEAFF. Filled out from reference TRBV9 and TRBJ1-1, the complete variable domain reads DSGVTQTPKHLITATGQRVTLRCSPRSGDLSVYWYQQSLDQGLQFLIQYYNGEERAKGNILERFSAQQFPDLHSELNLSSLELGDSALYFCASSVKGDRGHTEAFFGQGTRLTVV.

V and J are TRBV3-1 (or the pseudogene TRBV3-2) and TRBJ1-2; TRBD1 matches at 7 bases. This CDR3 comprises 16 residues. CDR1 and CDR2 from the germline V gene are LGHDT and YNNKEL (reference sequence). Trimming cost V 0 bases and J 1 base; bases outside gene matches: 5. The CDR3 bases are TGTGCCAGCAGCCAAGATAGAGGGGGCATTAACTATGGCTACACCTTC. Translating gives CASSQDRGGINYGYTF.

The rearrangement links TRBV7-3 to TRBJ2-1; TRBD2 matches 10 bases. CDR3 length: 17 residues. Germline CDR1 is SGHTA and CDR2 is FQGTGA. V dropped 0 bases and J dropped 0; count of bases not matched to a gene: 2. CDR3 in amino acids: CASSLTASGGSYNEQFF. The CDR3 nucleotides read TGTGCCAGCAGCTTAACGGCTAGCGGGGGCTCCTACAATGAGCAGTTCTTC.